This T cell receptor beta chain was retrieved from a study of blood T cells in healthy people across ages. Points from the study as a whole: TCR beta diversity was tightly associated with the proportion of naive T cells.

With regard to this clonotype: Its antigen is unknown.

PCR was performed a second time for 7 to 11 cycles using a sample-barcoded 5' primer and a J-beta primer mix. TCRdb reanalysed the 5' RACE reads using MiXCR and keeps one entry per CDR3 protein. The sample carries 1.8 million or so distinct CDR3 sequences, 39% recorded once. Sequencing was performed on blood. The origin of this receptor is a human donor in good health.

The CDR3 DNA reads as TGCAGTGTACCCGGGACAGGGGGATACAATGAGCAGTTCTTC. Residues: CSVPGTGGYNEQFF. The chain recombines TRBV20-1 with TRBJ2-1, with 11 bases matching TRBD1. Germline lookup yields CDR1 DFQATT and CDR2 SNEGSKA (reference sequence). The V and J ends lost 7 bases and 4 bases, in that order; junction bases with no gene match: 6. The CDR3 is 14 amino acids.